The 12 T cell receptor beta chains listed next were all sequenced from one sample in a study of blood T cells in healthy people across ages. A second 7 to 11 cycle PCR used barcoded and J-beta primers. TCRdb independently ran MiXCR on the 5' RACE reads; one entry per CDR3 protein. The sample has fewer than 2 million distinct CDR3 sequences, around 42% seen once. Material: blood. These receptors came from a human donor in good health.

In regard to this clonotype: Given a much more abundant clone one base away, this may be a read error. The V gene is TRBV10-3, the J gene TRBJ2-1; TRBD1 might be the D (5 bases). Germline V gene lookup returns CDR1 ENHRY and CDR2 SYGVKD. Trimming stripped 10 bases from V and 8 bases from J, with 15 bases between. The CDR3 extends over 12 amino acids. The CDR3 spells CANGSRGDEQFF. The CDR3 DNA is TGTGCCAACGGGTCTAGGGGTGATGAGCAGTTCTTC.

The V and J genes are TRBV24-1 and TRBJ2-7; D uncertain. Germline CDR1 reads KGHDR; CDR2 reads SFDVKD. Between the trimmed V and J ends, which lost 1 base and 2 bases, there was a span of 8 bases. The CDR3 spans 14 residues. CDR3 region: CATSDFEHPYEQYF. In DNA, the CDR3 is TGTGCCACCAGTGATTTTGAACATCCCTACGAGCAGTACTTC.

This clonotype showed up just once. The chain has TRBV12-3 or TRBV12-4 and TRBJ1-1; D unresolved. The V and J ends lost 8 bases and 4 bases respectively, with 14 bases between them. The CDR3 is 13 amino acids. CDR3 bases: TGTGCCAGCGGCTTAGGTCGGGGCACTGAAGCTTTCTTT. The encoded protein is CASGLGRGTEAFF.

This clonotype appeared once. V usage is TRBV7-9 and J usage is TRBJ2-7; no clear D. The CDR3 spans 13 residues. The V end lost 6 bases, the J end lost 3 bases, and 12 bases lay between the germline ends. Germline CDR1 reads SEHNR; CDR2 reads FQNEAQ (reference sequence). CDR3 residues: CASSADGSYEQYF. In DNA, the CDR3 is TGTGCCAGCAGTGCGGATGGAAGCTACGAGCAGTACTTC.

DNA of the CDR3: TGCGCCAGCAGCCAACAACTCCCGTGGGAAGGACCGACCTACGAGCAGTACTTC. This gives the protein CASSQQLPWEGPTYEQYF. The gene calls are TRBV4-3 and TRBJ2-7, with D uncertain. The CDR3 is 18 amino acids. In germline, CDR1 is LGHNA, CDR2 YSLEER. V dropped 2 bases and J dropped 2 bases, with 22 bases sitting between them.

The chain employs TRBV7-2 and TRBJ2-7; D is ambiguous. CDR3 length equals 14 residues. Germline V gives CDR1 SGHTA, CDR2 FQGNSA. V was shortened by 1 base and J by 4 bases, with 11 bases between the two germline ends. The CDR3 DNA is TGTGCCAGCAGCTTAGACGGGTACGTTTACGAGCAGTACTTC. Amino acid sequence: CASSLDGYVYEQYF. The full variable domain, completed using reference TRBV7-2 and TRBJ2-7, is GAGVSQSPSNKVTEKGKDVELRCDPISGHTALYWYRQSLGQGLEFLIYFQGNSAPDKSGLPSDRFSAERTGGSVSTLTIQRTQQEDSAVYLCASSLDGYVYEQYFGPGTRLTVT.

The chain employs TRBV9 and TRBJ2-3; unclear D gene. V lost 2 bases and J lost 1, with 11 bases in between. The CDR3 consists of 15 residues. The germline V gene encodes CDR1 SGDLS and CDR2 YYNGEE. The CDR3 region has the DNA TGTGCCAGCAGCGTGTGGGCCATGGGCACAGATACGCAGTATTTT. Translating it yields CASSVWAMGTDTQYF.

The chain has TRBV12-3 or TRBV12-4 and TRBJ2-5; TRBD2 aligns across 7 bases. The junction had 4 bases not matched to a gene; V was cut back by 8 bases and J by 4 bases. CDR3 length equals 12 residues. The CDR3 spells CASGGGGETQYF. The CDR3 coding sequence is TGTGCCAGCGGTGGGGGGGGAGAGACCCAGTACTTC.

This clonotype was seen only a few times. This sequence joins TRBV2 and TRBJ2-5; maybe TRBD1 (6 bases). Germline V lookup: CDR1 SNHLY, CDR2 FYNNEI. Trimming took off 4 bases at V and 5 bases at J, with 14 bases between the two ends. The CDR3 has 14 amino acids. CDR3 sequence: CASSGRTAGETQYF. The CDR3 DNA sequence: TGTGCCAGCAGTGGGAGGACAGCCGGGGAGACCCAGTACTTC.

This clonotype was counted at least ten times. The V gene is TRBV29-1, the J gene TRBJ1-1; D is undetermined. CDR3 length equals 12 residues. The V end was cut by 6 bases, the J end by 3 bases, with 11 bases between. Germline V CDR1 and CDR2: SQVTM, ANQGSEA. The CDR3 sequence: CSVTFGYTEAFF. In DNA form, the CDR3 reads TGCAGCGTAACCTTTGGGTACACTGAAGCTTTCTTT.

This chain uses TRBV28 with TRBJ2-7; TRBD1 agrees at 8 bases. CDR1 and CDR2 from the germline V gene are MDHEN and SYDVKM. The CDR3 extends over 15 amino acids. V shed 5 bases and J 4 bases; nucleotides not matched to a gene: 10. CDR3 loop: CASSKTGVRRYEQYF. The CDR3 DNA is TGTGCCAGCAGTAAGACAGGGGTGAGAAGGTACGAGCAGTACTTC.

This clonotype was seen more than once but under ten times. J is TRBJ2-5 and V is TRBV9; 7 positions agree with TRBD1. Germline V lookup: CDR1 SGDLS, CDR2 YYNGEE. The J segment lost 0 bases and the V segment lost 3 bases, leaving 5 bases of the junction unmatched. The CDR3 has 15 residues. This CDR3 reads CASSGLTGNQETQYF. DNA of the CDR3: TGTGCCAGCAGCGGCCTGACAGGGAACCAAGAGACCCAGTACTTC.